This record concerns one TCR beta chain sequence. The target antigen is unknown. A much more abundant neighbour one base away suggests this may be a read error. TCRdb reprocessed the PCR reads with MiXCR, giving one entry per CDR3 protein. The sample holds more than 9,500 distinct CDR3 sequences, roughly 50% seen once. This sample was included in a study of esophageal squamous cell carcinoma under preoperative chemotherapy. Study results and limitations: After treatment, tumor-infiltrating lymphocytes apparently came partly from blood T cells.

As to time point: before preoperative PTX-NDP chemotherapy. The CDR3 spans 14 residues. Germline CDR1 is MNHNS and CDR2 is SASEGT. V dropped 5 bases and J dropped 10; count of bases not matched to a gene: 10. The V gene is TRBV6-1, the J gene TRBJ2-1; 8 bases are a match to TRBD2. The source is a human donor with esophageal squamous cell carcinoma. The donor label of this sample is uncertain. Sampling was done from a patient given preoperative chemotherapy. This CDR3 is CASSRWTSHAEQFF. The CDR3 DNA is TGTGCCAGCAGTCGGTGGACTAGCCATGCCGAGCAGTTCTTC.